Following are 4 T cell receptor beta chains from one sample sequenced in a study of T cells in tuberculosis. Time point here: new active TB diagnosis, blood taken before or within 7 days of starting treatment. TCRdb's copy holds only in-frame clones and misses some; the assay was immunoSEQ multiplex PCR. The sample lists tens of thousands of clones, 87% occurring once. This specimen consisted of PBMCs, obtained at tuberculosis diagnosis. The receptors shown here come from an adult with tuberculosis.

This sequence joins TRBV27 and TRBJ1-5; TRBD1 agrees at 8 bases. Germline CDR1 reads MNHEY; CDR2 reads SMNVEV (reference sequence). The CDR3 covers 15 residues. Trimming at V came to 3 bases and at J to 4 bases, leaving 5 bases not matched to a gene. This chain's CDR3 is CASSFTGGGNQPQHF. The CDR3 nucleotides are TGTGCCAGCAGTTTCACAGGGGGGGGGAATCAGCCCCAGCATTTT.

The genes are TRBV4-1 and TRBJ2-7, with TRBD1 as a possible D gene (6 bases). Trimming took off 8 bases at V and 3 bases at J, with 11 bases between the two ends. The germline gives CDR1 MGHRA, CDR2 YSYEKL. The CDR3 is 12 amino acids. DNA of the CDR3: TGCGCCAGCTCTGGACAGAACTACGAGCAGTACTTC. It specifies CASSGQNYEQYF.

V gene TRBV10-2 combines with J gene TRBJ2-1, with 7 bases aligning to TRBD1. The CDR3 consists of 15 residues. J gave up 5 bases and V 2 bases, and 6 bases lay outside the gene matches. CDR1 WSHSY and CDR2 SAAADI come from the germline V gene. CDR3 DNA: TGCGCCAGCAGTGAGCAACAGGGGAACCACAATGAGCAGTTCTTC. Translating it yields CASSEQQGNHNEQFF.

V usage is TRBV5-1 and J usage is TRBJ2-5; TRBD2 matches 9 bases. This CDR3 is 15 amino acids long. The germline V gene encodes CDR1 SGHRS and CDR2 YFSETQ. V shed 4 bases and J 4 bases; nucleotides not matched to a gene: 8. In DNA, the CDR3 is TGCGCCAGCAGCGGCAGCGGGGGGATGGGAGAGACCCAGTACTTC. This codes for CASSGSGGMGETQYF.